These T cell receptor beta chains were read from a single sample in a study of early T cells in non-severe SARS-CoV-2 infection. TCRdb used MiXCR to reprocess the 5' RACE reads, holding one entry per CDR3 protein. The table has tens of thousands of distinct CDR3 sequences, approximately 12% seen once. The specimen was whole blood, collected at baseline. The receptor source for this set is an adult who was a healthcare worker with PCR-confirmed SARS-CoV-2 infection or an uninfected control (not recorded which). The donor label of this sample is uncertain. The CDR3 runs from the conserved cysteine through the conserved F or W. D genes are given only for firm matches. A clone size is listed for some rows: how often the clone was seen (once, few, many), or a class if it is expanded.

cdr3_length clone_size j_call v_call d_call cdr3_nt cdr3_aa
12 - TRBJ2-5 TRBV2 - TGTGCCAGCAGTCCGGGGGCGGAGACCCAGTACTTC CASSPGAETQYF
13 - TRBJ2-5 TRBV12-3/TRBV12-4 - TGTGCCAGCAGTTTGGGTTCGCCGGAGACCCAGTACTTC CASSLGSPETQYF
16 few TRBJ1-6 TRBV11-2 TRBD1 TGTGCCAGCAGCTTAGAGGACAGGGGGCATAATTCACCCCTCCACTTT CASSLEDRGHNSPLHF
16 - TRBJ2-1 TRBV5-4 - TGTGCCAGCAGACTGATACAGGAGAGCTCCTACAATGAGCAGTTCTTC CASRLIQESSYNEQFF
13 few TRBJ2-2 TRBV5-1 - TGCGCCAGCAGCTTCCAGCTTGGTGGGGAGCTGTTTTTT CASSFQLGGELFF
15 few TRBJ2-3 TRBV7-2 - TGTGCCAGCAGCTTAGCCCGATCCCGCACAGATACGCAGTATTTT CASSLARSRTDTQYF
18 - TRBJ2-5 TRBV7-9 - TGTGCCAGCAGCAACCCAACGGGGTTTCGACTAGACCAAGAGACCCAGTACTTC CASSNPTGFRLDQETQYF
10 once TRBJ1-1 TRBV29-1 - TGCAGCGTTATGTCTGTCACGGCTTTCTTT CSVMSVTAFF
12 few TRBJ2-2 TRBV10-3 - TGTGCCATCAGCAGAGACACCGGGGAGCTGTTTTTT CAISRDTGELFF
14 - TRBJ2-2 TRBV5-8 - TGTGCCAGCAGGTCACGACTGAACACCGGGGAGCTGTTTTTT CASRSRLNTGELFF
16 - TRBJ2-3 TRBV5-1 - TGCGCCAGCAGCTTGGATTTGGCGGGGCGCACAGATACGCAGTATTTT CASSLDLAGRTDTQYF
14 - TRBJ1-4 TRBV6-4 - TGTGCCAGCAGTGACTCTGGGCAGGATGAAAAACTGTTTTTT CASSDSGQDEKLFF
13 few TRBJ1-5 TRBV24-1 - TGTGCCACCAGTGATTTTAAAGGTCAGCCCCAGCATTTT CATSDFKGQPQHF
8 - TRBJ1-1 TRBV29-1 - TGCAGCGTCGGCCGGACTTTCTTT CSVGRTFF
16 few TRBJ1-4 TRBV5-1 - TGCGCCAGCAGCTTGATGGACCCGGCGGTAGGGGAAAAACTGTTTTTT CASSLMDPAVGEKLFF
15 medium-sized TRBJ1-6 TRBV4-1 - TGCGCCAGCAGCCAAGATACTTTGGGTGCCTCACCCCTCCACTTT CASSQDTLGASPLHF
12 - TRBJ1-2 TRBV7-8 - TGTGCCAGCAGCTTAGACAAGTATGGCTACACCTTC CASSLDKYGYTF
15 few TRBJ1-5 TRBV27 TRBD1 TGTGCCAGCAGTCGGACAGGAGGGACCAATCAGCCCCAGCATTTT CASSRTGGTNQPQHF
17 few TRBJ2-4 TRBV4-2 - TGTGCCAGCAGCCAAGATACAACAGGTGTAGCCAAAAACATTCAGTACTTC CASSQDTTGVAKNIQYF
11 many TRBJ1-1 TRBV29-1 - TGCAGCGTGGAACCGGGACCTGGAGCTTTCTTT CSVEPGPGAFF
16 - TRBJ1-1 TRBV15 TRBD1 TGTGCCACCAGCACCGGGACAGGGGGCTTGGGCACTGAAGCTTTCTTT CATSTGTGGLGTEAFF
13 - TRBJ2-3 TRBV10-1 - TGCGCCAGCAGTGGGACAATCAATCAGCCCCAGTATTTT CASSGTINQPQYF